This TCR beta chain is drawn from a study of sequential checkpoint blockade in melanoma. Overall study results and limits: In arm A, pretreatment tumor clonality was associated with response. T-cell fraction and clonality followed PD-L1 and CD8+ counts, not mutational load.

Germline CDR1 and CDR2: SNHLY and FYNNEI. CDR3 size: 13 residues. V shed 6 bases and J shed 4 bases, with 10 bases lying between them. Treatment in this sample: randomized to nivolumab then ipilimumab (arm A) or the reverse (arm B). No patient had prior DNA-damaging chemotherapy. Assay used: immunoSEQ multiplex PCR; TCRdb lists only in-frame clones, some missing. Here the sample spans about 930 clones, around 21% being singletons. This clone was seen a handful of times. The antigen remains undetermined. This TCR was recovered from a human donor with melanoma. This rearrangement joins TRBV2 to TRBJ1-5, with a possible D match to TRBD1 (5 bases). The starting material was tumor tissue (inferred from file names), obtained from a patient given nivolumab and ipilimumab in sequence. The chain's CDR3 is CASRGGANQPQHF. DNA of the CDR3: TGTGCCAGCAGGGGAGGGGCAAATCAGCCCCAGCATTTT.